The rows below give T cell receptor beta chains drawn from one sample of a study of blood T cells in healthy people across ages. Each CDR3 protein is one row after TCRdb ran MiXCR on the 5' RACE reads. The sample comprises 1.5 million to 2 million distinct CDR3 sequences, 28% of which are singletons, and 7.7% rests with the top ten. Input material: blood. The receptors were sampled from a woman in her 30s in good health. Both conserved end residues are part of each CDR3. D genes are given only for firm matches. Some rows have no size entry. The others give once, few or many, or a class for an expanded clone.

length	V	J	D	size	DNA	CDR3
11	TRBV29-1	TRBJ1-4	TRBD1	NA	TGTATGGACAGGCGAAATGAAAAACGGTTTTTT	CMDRRNEKRFF
14	TRBV12-3/TRBV12-4	TRBJ1-1	NA	NA	TGTGCCAGCAGTTCTTGGAGGGAGAACACTGAAGCTTTCTTT	CASSSWRENTEAFF
13	TRBV24-1	TRBJ2-1	NA	many	TGTGCCACCAGTGACCCGTATAACAATGAGCAGTTCTTC	CATSDPYNNEQFF
16	TRBV5-6	TRBJ2-1	TRBD2	NA	TGTGCCAGCAGCTTGTCACCGGGAGGGCCGAGGAATGAGCAGTTCTTC	CASSLSPGGPRNEQFF
17	TRBV6-1	TRBJ2-7	NA	many	TGTGCCAGCAGTGAGGATCATCGAACAGGGTCCCCCTACGAGCAGTACTTC	CASSEDHRTGSPYEQYF
11	TRBV29-1	TRBJ2-7	NA	NA	TGCAGCGGGGCTTGGGGATACGAGCAGTACTTC	CSGAWGYEQYF
15	TRBV7-2	TRBJ2-7	TRBD2	NA	TGTGCCAGCAGTCCTATTCTAGCGGGGCAAGAGGCCCAGTACTTC	CASSPILAGQEAQYF
14	TRBV20-1	TRBJ2-7	TRBD1	NA	TGCAGTGCTAGTGAGGGACAGGGAACCTACGAGCAGTACTTC	CSASEGQGTYEQYF
14	TRBV7-2	TRBJ2-7	NA	NA	TGTGCCAGCAGCTTATCTGGATTCGGCAGCGAGCAGTACTTC	CASSLSGFGSEQYF
16	TRBV7-9	TRBJ2-7	TRBD1	many	TGTGCCAGCAGCTGGGCTCGGGGGGGACAGGGGAATGAGCAGTACTTC	CASSWARGGQGNEQYF
14	TRBV7-7	TRBJ2-3	NA	many	TGTGCCAGCAGCCCGACGGCCGACACAGATACGCAGTATTTT	CASSPTADTDTQYF
14	TRBV6-2/TRBV6-3	TRBJ1-2	TRBD1	few	TGTGCCAGCCGCGGGACAGCTACTAACTATGGCTACACCTTC	CASRGTATNYGYTF
15	TRBV28	TRBJ2-7	NA	NA	TGTGCCAGCACCGAACCAGCACCGTTAACCTACGAGCAGTACTTC	CASTEPAPLTYEQYF
14	TRBV11-2	TRBJ1-2	NA	NA	TGTGCCAGCAGCACCCAAGTGGGTGGCTATGGCTACACCTTC	CASSTQVGGYGYTF
13	TRBV5-1	TRBJ1-5	NA	few	TGCGCCAGCAGCCCAGAGGGGGGAATGGCCCAGCATTTT	CASSPEGGMAQHF
15	TRBV5-1	TRBJ1-2	TRBD1	NA	TGCGCCAGCAGCCCGGACAGGCCTTCTAACTATGGCTACACCTTC	CASSPDRPSNYGYTF
16	TRBV7-2	TRBJ2-3	TRBD2	NA	TGTGCCAGCGGCTTACAGGTGACTAGCGTAACAGATACGCAGTATTTT	CASGLQVTSVTDTQYF
16	TRBV6-1	TRBJ2-6	NA	NA	TGTGCCACCTGGACAGGCGCGGGGTCTGGGGCCAACGTCCTGACTTTC	CATWTGAGSGANVLTF
13	TRBV29-1	TRBJ2-2	NA	few	TGCAGCGTAAGATACGGGGGCACCGGGGAGCTGTTTTTT	CSVRYGGTGELFF
14	TRBV20-1	TRBJ1-2	NA	NA	TGCAGTGCTAGAGGGGCGAGAGGAAGTTATGGCTACACCTTC	CSARGARGSYGYTF
14	TRBV9	TRBJ2-7	NA	many	TGTGCCAGCAGCCCGGTGGAGAATTCCTACGAGCAGTACTTC	CASSPVENSYEQYF
13	TRBV19	TRBJ1-2	NA	NA	TGTGCCAGTAGTGTGGCAGCTAACTATGGCTACATCTTC	CASSVAANYGYIF
14	TRBV10-3	TRBJ2-3	NA	many	TGTGCCATCAGTGATTCAGGGGAATGGGATACGCAGTATTTT	CAISDSGEWDTQYF
14	TRBV5-1	TRBJ2-7	NA	many	TGCGCCAGCAGCTTGGGCAGGGGTGGCTACGAGCAGTACTTC	CASSLGRGGYEQYF
12	TRBV7-2	TRBJ1-2	NA	many	TGTGCCAGCAGTCGGGACGGCTATGGCTACACCTTC	CASSRDGYGYTF
15	TRBV7-2	TRBJ1-6	NA	NA	TGTGCCAGCACCCCGGGGTCGTTGCCCAGTTCACCCCTCCACTTT	CASTPGSLPSSPLHF
15	TRBV4-3	TRBJ2-7	NA	NA	TGCGCCAGCAGCCAAGATGCATCCGGAAGCTACGAGCAGTACTTC	CASSQDASGSYEQYF
16	TRBV28	TRBJ2-3	NA	NA	TGTGCCAGCAGTTTTTCTTCGACTCTCAGCACAGATACGCAGTATTTT	CASSFSSTLSTDTQYF
15	TRBV3-1	TRBJ2-1	TRBD2	few	TGTGCCAGCAGCCGGGCGGGGGGAGTCTACAATGAGCAGTTCTTC	CASSRAGGVYNEQFF
12	TRBV7-9	TRBJ2-1	NA	many	TGTGCCAGCAGCTTAGCGGGATATGAGCAGTTCTTC	CASSLAGYEQFF
13	TRBV29-1	TRBJ2-3	NA	few	TGCAGCGTTGAATCAGACTGGGCAGATACGCAGTATTTT	CSVESDWADTQYF
15	TRBV6-1	TRBJ1-1	NA	NA	TGTGCCAGCGAGGGCCCGGAGGGGATGAACACTGAAGCTTTCTTT	CASEGPEGMNTEAFF
15	TRBV20-1	TRBJ2-7	TRBD2	few	TGCAGTGCTACGAGAGCGGGAGCATCGAACTACGAGCAGTACTTC	CSATRAGASNYEQYF
15	TRBV12-3/TRBV12-4	TRBJ1-5	NA	NA	TGTGCCAGCACCACTAGGGGGGAGGTGGTGTCGGCCCAGCATTTT	CASTTRGEVVSAQHF
15	TRBV5-1	TRBJ2-7	TRBD1	few	TGCGCCAGCAGCTCCACGACAGGGGTCTCCTACGAGCAGTACTTC	CASSSTTGVSYEQYF
16	TRBV5-5	TRBJ2-1	TRBD1	few	TGTGCCAGCAGCTTGGCCGTTAGGCAGGGGGCCAATGAGCAGTTCTTC	CASSLAVRQGANEQFF
15	TRBV20-1	TRBJ1-1	NA	few	TGCAGTGCTAGGAAGACCGAAAGGCCGAACACTGAAGCTTTCTTT	CSARKTERPNTEAFF
13	TRBV29-1	TRBJ1-2	TRBD1	NA	TGCAGCGTAGCGGGACAGGGAGTCTATGGCTACACCTTC	CSVAGQGVYGYTF
14	TRBV7-9	TRBJ1-2	TRBD1	NA	TGTGCCAGCAGCCCTGGGTGGCAGGGGGATGGCTACACCTTC	CASSPGWQGDGYTF
16	TRBV5-1	TRBJ1-6	NA	NA	TGCGCCAGCAGCTTGGCCCAGGGAGGAATGGGATCACCCCTCCACTTT	CASSLAQGGMGSPLHF
13	TRBV3-1	TRBJ1-2	NA	few	TGTGCCAGCAGCCCGGACCCTCCCTATGGCTACACCTTC	CASSPDPPYGYTF
13	TRBV20-1	TRBJ2-1	NA	NA	TGCAGTGCTTCCGGGACGACTTACAATGAGCAGTTCTTC	CSASGTTYNEQFF